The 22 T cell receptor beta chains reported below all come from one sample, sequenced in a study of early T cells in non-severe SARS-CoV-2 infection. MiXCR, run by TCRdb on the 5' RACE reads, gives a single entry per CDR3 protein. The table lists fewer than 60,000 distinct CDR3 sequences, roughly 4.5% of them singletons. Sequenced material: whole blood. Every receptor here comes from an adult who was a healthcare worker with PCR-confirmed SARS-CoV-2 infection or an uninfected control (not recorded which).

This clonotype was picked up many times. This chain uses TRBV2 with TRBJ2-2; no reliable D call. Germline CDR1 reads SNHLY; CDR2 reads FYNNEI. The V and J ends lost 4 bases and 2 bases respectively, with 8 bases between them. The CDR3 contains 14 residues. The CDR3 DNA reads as TGTGCCAGCAGTGTGAGCCCAAACACCGGGGAGCTGTTTTTT. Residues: CASSVSPNTGELFF.

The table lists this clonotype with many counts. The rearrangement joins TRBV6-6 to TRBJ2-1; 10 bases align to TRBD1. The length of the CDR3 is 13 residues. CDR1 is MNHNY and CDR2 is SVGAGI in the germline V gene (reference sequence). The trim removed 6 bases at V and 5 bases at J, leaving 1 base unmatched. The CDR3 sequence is CASRGTGDNEQFF. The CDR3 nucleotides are TGTGCCAGCAGGGGGACAGGGGACAATGAGCAGTTCTTC.

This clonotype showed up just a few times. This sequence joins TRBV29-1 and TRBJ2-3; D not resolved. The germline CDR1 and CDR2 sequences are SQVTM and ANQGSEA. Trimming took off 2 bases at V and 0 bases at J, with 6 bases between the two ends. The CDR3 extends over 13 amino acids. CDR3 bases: TGCAGCGTTGAATGGGAAAGCACAGATACGCAGTATTTT. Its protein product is CSVEWESTDTQYF.

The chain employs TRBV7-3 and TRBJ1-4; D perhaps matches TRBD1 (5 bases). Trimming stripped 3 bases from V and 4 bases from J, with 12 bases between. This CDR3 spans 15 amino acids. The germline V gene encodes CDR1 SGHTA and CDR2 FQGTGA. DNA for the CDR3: TGTGCCAGCAGCTTCCGGGGGTCCCGTAATGAAAAACTGTTTTTT. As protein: CASSFRGSRNEKLFF.

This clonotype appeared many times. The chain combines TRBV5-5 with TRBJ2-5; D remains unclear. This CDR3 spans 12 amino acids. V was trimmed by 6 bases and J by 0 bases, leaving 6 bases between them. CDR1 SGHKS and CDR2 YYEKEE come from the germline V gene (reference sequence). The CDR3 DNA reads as TGTGCCAGCACCCCTGACCAAGAGACCCAGTACTTC. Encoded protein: CASTPDQETQYF.

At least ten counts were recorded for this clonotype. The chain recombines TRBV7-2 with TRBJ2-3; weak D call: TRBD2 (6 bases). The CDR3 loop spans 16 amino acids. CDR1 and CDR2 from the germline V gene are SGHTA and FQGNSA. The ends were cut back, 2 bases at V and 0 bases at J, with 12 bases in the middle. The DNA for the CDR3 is TGTGCCAGCAGCTTATTAGCGGATTCTAGCACAGATACGCAGTATTTT. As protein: CASSLLADSSTDTQYF.

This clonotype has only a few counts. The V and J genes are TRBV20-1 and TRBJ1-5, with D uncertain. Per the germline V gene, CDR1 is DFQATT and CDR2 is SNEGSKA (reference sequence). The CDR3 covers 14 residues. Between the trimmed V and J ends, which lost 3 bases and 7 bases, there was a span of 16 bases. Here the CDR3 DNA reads TGCAGTGCTAGGTCCGGCAGCTCGGTCCAGCCCCAGCATTTT. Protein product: CSARSGSSVQPQHF.

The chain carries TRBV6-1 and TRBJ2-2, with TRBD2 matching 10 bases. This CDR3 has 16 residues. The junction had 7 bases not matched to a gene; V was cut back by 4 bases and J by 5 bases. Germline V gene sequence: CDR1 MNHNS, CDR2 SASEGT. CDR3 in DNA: TGTGCCAGCAGTGCCAGCGGGAGGGCCCGGACCGGGGAGCTGTTTTTT. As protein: CASSASGRARTGELFF.

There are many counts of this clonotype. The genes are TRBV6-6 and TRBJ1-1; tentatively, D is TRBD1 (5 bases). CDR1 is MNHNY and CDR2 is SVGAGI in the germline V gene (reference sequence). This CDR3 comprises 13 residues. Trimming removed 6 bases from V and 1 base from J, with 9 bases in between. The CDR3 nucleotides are TGTGCCAGCAGGGGCGACAGGAACACTGAAGCTTTCTTT. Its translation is CASRGDRNTEAFF.

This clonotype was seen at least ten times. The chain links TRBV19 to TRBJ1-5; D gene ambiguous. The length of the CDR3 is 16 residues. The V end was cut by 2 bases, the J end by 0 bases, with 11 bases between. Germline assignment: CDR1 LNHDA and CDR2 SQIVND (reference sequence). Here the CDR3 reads CASSIPAGHSNQPQHF. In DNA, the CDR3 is TGTGCCAGTAGTATACCCGCGGGCCATAGCAATCAGCCCCAGCATTTT.

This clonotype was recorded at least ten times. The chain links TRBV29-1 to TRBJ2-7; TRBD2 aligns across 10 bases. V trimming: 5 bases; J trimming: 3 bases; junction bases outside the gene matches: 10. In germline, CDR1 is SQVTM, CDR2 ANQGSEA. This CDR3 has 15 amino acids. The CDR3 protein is CSVLSGTSAYYEQYF. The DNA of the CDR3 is TGCAGCGTTTTGTCCGGGACTAGCGCCTACTACGAGCAGTACTTC.

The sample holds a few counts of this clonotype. CDR3 in DNA: TGCAGTGCTAGGCGGGTGAATGAGCAGTTCTTC. Translated: CSARRVNEQFF. This sequence joins TRBV20-1 and TRBJ2-1; D possibly corresponds to TRBD2 (5 bases). Trimming shortened V by 3 bases and J by 7 bases, and 7 bases separated the two germline ends. The germline V gene has CDR1 DFQATT and CDR2 SNEGSKA (reference sequence). The CDR3 runs 11 residues.

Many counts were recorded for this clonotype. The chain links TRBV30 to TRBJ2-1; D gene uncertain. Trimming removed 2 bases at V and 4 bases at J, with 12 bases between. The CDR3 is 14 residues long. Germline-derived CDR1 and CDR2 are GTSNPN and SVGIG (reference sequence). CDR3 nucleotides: TGTGCCTGGAGTTCTGGTCTAAAATACAATGAGCAGTTCTTC. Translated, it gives CAWSSGLKYNEQFF.

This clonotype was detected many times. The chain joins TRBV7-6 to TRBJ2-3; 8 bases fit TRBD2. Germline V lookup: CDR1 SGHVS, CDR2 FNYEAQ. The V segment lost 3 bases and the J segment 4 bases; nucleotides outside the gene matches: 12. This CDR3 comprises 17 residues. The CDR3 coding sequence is TGTGCCAGCAGCTTGAAGGCGACTAGAGCGGGGGCAGATACGCAGTATTTT. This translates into CASSLKATRAGADTQYF.

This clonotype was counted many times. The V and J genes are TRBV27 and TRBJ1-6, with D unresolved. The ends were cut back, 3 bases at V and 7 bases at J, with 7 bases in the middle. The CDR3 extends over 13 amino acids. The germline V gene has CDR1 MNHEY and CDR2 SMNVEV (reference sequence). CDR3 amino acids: CASSLAANSPLHF. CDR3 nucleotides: TGTGCCAGCAGTTTGGCAGCAAATTCACCCCTCCACTTT.

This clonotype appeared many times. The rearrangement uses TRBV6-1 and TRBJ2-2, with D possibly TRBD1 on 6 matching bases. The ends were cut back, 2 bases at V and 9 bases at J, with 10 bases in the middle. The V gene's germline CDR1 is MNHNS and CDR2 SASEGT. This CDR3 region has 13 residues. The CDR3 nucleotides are TGTGCCAGCAGTGAAAGGGGGTCCCGGGAGCTGTTTTTT. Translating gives CASSERGSRELFF.

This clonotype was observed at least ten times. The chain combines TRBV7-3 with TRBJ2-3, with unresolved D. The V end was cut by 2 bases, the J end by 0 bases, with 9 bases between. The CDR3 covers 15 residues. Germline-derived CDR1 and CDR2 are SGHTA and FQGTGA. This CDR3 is CASSLGLGSTDTQYF. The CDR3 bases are TGTGCCAGCAGCTTAGGGTTAGGTAGCACAGATACGCAGTATTTT.

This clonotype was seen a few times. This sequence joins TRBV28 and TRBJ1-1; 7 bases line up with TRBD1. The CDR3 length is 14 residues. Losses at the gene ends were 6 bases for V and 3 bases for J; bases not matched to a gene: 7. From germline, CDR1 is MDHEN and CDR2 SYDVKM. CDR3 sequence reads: CASRRDRDDTEAFF. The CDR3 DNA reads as TGTGCCAGCAGGCGAGACAGGGATGACACTGAAGCTTTCTTT.

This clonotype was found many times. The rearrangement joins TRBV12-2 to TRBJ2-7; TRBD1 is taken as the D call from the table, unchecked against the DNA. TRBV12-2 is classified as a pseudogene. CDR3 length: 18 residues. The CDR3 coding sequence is TGTGCAAGTCGCCTACAAGACAAGACCGACAGGAAAACCTACGAGCAGTACTTC. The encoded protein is CASRLQDKTDRKTYEQYF.

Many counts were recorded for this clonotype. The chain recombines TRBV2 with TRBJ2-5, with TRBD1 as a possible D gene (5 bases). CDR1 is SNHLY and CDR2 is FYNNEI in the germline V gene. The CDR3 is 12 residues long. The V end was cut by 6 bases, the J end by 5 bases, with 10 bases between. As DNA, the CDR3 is TGTGCCAGCAGACAGGCGGAGGAGACCCAGTACTTC. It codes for CASRQAEETQYF.

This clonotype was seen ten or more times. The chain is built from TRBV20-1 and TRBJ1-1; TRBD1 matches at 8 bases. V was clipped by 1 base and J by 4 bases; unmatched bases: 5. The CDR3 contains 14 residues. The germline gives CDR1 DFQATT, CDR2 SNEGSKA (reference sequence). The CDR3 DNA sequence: TGCAGTGCTAGAGTTCACAGGGGGGGCACTGAAGCTTTCTTT. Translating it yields CSARVHRGGTEAFF.

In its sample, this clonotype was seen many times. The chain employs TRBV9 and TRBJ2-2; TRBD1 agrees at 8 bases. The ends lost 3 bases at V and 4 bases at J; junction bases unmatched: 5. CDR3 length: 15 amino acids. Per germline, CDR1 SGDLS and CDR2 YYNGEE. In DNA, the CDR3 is TGTGCCAGCAGCGCAGACGGACAGGGCACCGGGGAGCTGTTTTTT. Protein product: CASSADGQGTGELFF.